These 26 T cell receptor beta chains originate from one sample sequenced in a study of control samples from healthy donors and cancer patients. Assay used: immunoSEQ multiplex PCR; TCRdb lists only in-frame clones, some missing. The profile shows about 61,000 clones, around 89% of them singletons. Sequenced sample: PBMCs. All receptors derive from a man between 60 and 75 years old with colorectal cancer.

The chain employs TRBV18 and TRBJ1-2; D remains unclear. Germline V gene lookup returns CDR1 KGHSH and CDR2 LQKENI. CDR3 length equals 12 residues. Deletions cut 3 bases from V and 2 bases from J, with 4 bases between. In nucleotides, the CDR3 is TGTGCCAGCTCACCCGGGAACTATGGCTACACCTTC. Protein: CASSPGNYGYTF.

This sequence joins TRBV10-3 and TRBJ2-7, with 7 bases matching TRBD2. Germline CDR1 is ENHRY and CDR2 is SYGVKD. V shed 7 bases, J shed 0 bases, and the junction held 3 bases outside the gene matches. The CDR3 spans 13 residues. The CDR3 DNA reads as TGTGCCATCAACCCGGGGGGCTCCTACGAGCAGTACTTC. Protein product: CAINPGGSYEQYF.

The chain links TRBV11-2 to TRBJ1-4, with 11 bases aligning to TRBD1. V dropped 5 bases and J dropped 7; count of bases not matched to a gene: 3. Germline-derived CDR1 and CDR2 are SGHAT and FQNNGV. The CDR3 contains 14 residues. The CDR3 region is CASSRDRGGEKLFF. The CDR3 coding sequence is TGTGCCAGCAGCCGGGACAGGGGGGGTGAAAAACTGTTTTTT. Full variable domain (rest looked up from reference TRBV11-2 and TRBJ1-4): EAGVAQSPRYKIIEKRQSVAFWCNPISGHATLYWYQQILGQGPKLLIQFQNNGVVDDSQLPKDRFSAERLKGVDSTLKIQPAKLEDSAVYLCASSRDRGGEKLFFGSGTQLSVL.

V is TRBV18 and J is TRBJ2-7; tentatively, D is TRBD1 (6 bases). There are 13 residues in the CDR3. The V and J ends lost 4 bases and 2 bases respectively, with 9 bases between them. From germline, CDR1 is KGHSH and CDR2 LQKENI. CDR3: CASSLDRAYEQYF. Written as DNA, the CDR3 is TGTGCCAGCTCACTGGACAGAGCCTACGAGCAGTACTTC.

The chain joins TRBV6-2 or TRBV6-3 to TRBJ1-3; no definite D call. The CDR3 is made up of 19 amino acids. The ends were cut back, 0 bases at V and 0 bases at J, with 18 bases in the middle. CDR1 MNHEY and CDR2 SVGEGT come from the germline V gene. The CDR3 region has the DNA TGTGCCAGCAGTTACTCAGGGATGGCAGCCATTGCCTCTGGAAACACCATATATTTT. This codes for CASSYSGMAAIASGNTIYF.

The gene calls are TRBV19 and TRBJ1-5; weak D call: TRBD1 (6 bases). CDR1 and CDR2 (germline): LNHDA, SQIVND (reference sequence). Trimming left V 2 bases short and J 4 bases short, with 18 bases between. CDR3 length: 17 amino acids. In DNA form, the CDR3 reads TGTGCCAGTAGTATACCCCCCGGCAGGGGACGAAATCAGCCCCAGCATTTT. Its protein is CASSIPPGRGRNQPQHF.

This clone was seen just once. The chain recombines TRBV20-1 with TRBJ2-7, with no clear D. CDR3 length: 13 residues. The germline V and J ends were trimmed by 3 bases and 0 bases, with 9 bases remaining between them. Germline lookup yields CDR1 DFQATT and CDR2 SNEGSKA (reference sequence). The CDR3 sequence: CSASGQSSYEQYF. CDR3 nucleotide sequence: TGCAGTGCTAGTGGGCAGAGCTCCTACGAGCAGTACTTC.

V is TRBV7-9 and J is TRBJ2-7, with D unresolved. The germline V and J ends were trimmed by 5 bases and 2 bases, with 13 bases remaining between them. This CDR3 comprises 14 residues. Germline V gene data show CDR1 as SEHNR and CDR2 as FQNEAQ (reference sequence). The CDR3 protein is CASSLPTKAYEQYF. The CDR3, as DNA: TGTGCCAGCAGCCTCCCGACAAAAGCCTACGAGCAGTACTTC.

The chain carries TRBV5-1 and TRBJ1-2; TRBD1 matches at 7 bases. This CDR3 is built from 15 residues. V trimming: 3 bases; J trimming: 8 bases; junction bases outside the gene matches: 13. Looked up from germline, CDR1 is SGHRS and CDR2 is YFSETQ. The CDR3: CASSWGTADLEGYTF. In nucleotides, the CDR3 is TGCGCCAGCAGCTGGGGGACAGCCGATCTAGAAGGCTACACCTTC.

The rearrangement joins TRBV4-1 to TRBJ2-7; 13 bases agree with TRBD2. The CDR3 is 16 amino acids. Germline CDR1 reads MGHRA; CDR2 reads YSYEKL. Trimming removed 0 bases from V and 6 bases from J; junction bases left unmatched: 5. The CDR3 sequence is CASSQETSGGLREQYF. The DNA for the CDR3 is TGCGCCAGCAGCCAAGAGACTAGCGGGGGGCTTCGCGAGCAGTACTTC.

The rearrangement joins TRBV7-9 to TRBJ1-1; D may be TRBD1 (5 bases). The CDR3 runs 15 residues. V shed 6 bases and J shed 1 base, with 15 bases lying between them. Per germline, CDR1 SEHNR and CDR2 FQNEAQ (reference sequence). CDR3 DNA sequence: TGTGCCAGCAGGGGGGACGGCGGAGAGAACACTGAAGCTTTCTTT. Translation gives CASRGDGGENTEAFF.

The rearrangement joins TRBV5-1 to TRBJ2-3; no definite D call. Germline CDR1 reads SGHRS; CDR2 reads YFSETQ. Trimming took 6 bases from V and 0 from J, leaving 14 bases between them. This CDR3 spans 15 amino acids. The CDR3 sequence is CASTIPVSSTDTQYF. CDR3 bases: TGCGCCAGCACCATCCCCGTGTCTAGCACAGATACGCAGTATTTT.

This clone is a singleton in its sample. V is TRBV9 and J is TRBJ2-1, with TRBD1 matching over 7 bases. From germline, CDR1 is SGDLS and CDR2 YYNGEE. V lost 0 bases to trimming and J lost 4 bases; unmatched junction nucleotides: 10. This CDR3 has 17 amino acids. DNA for the CDR3: TGTGCCAGCAGCGTAGAGGAATTTGGGACAGCTTACAATGAGCAGTTCTTC. It translates to CASSVEEFGTAYNEQFF.

The V and J genes are TRBV4-2 and TRBJ2-5; 8 bases are a match to TRBD1. V lost 4 bases, J lost 2 bases, and 3 bases stayed unmatched. Germline V CDR1 and CDR2: LGHNA, YNFKEQ. The CDR3 is 14 amino acids. CDR3 DNA: TGTGCCAGCAGCCTGGGGGACAGGCAAGAGACCCAGTACTTC. Translated, it gives CASSLGDRQETQYF.

V and J are TRBV5-1 and TRBJ1-1, with 7 bases aligning to TRBD1. CDR1 and CDR2 (germline): SGHRS, YFSETQ. The CDR3 contains 15 residues. The junction had 7 bases not matched to a gene; V was cut back by 4 bases and J by 1 base. DNA for the CDR3: TGCGCCAGCAGCCCACAGGGGCACGGGAACACTGAAGCTTTCTTT. Its protein product is CASSPQGHGNTEAFF. The full variable domain, in which reference TRBV5-1 and TRBJ1-1 provide the parts outside the CDR3, is KAGVTQTPRYLIKTRGQQVTLSCSPISGHRSVSWYQQTPGQGLQFLFEYFSETQRNKGNFPGRFSGRQFSNSRSEMNVSTLELGDSALYLCASSPQGHGNTEAFFGQGTRLTVV.

The chain uses TRBV2 and TRBJ2-7; no clear D. Deletions cut 3 bases from V and 5 bases from J, with 17 bases between. This CDR3 is 15 amino acids long. CDR1 and CDR2 (germline): SNHLY, FYNNEI. CDR3 in amino acids: CASSEFGSPTHEQYF. CDR3 DNA: TGTGCCAGCAGTGAGTTCGGGTCTCCAACCCACGAGCAGTACTTC.

V and J are TRBV18 and TRBJ1-4; no clear D. Trimming removed 3 bases from V and 3 bases from J, with 14 bases in between. The CDR3 is 16 amino acids. CDR1 is KGHSH and CDR2 is LQKENI in the germline V gene. In DNA, the CDR3 is TGTGCCAGCTCACCTATCTTGACGGAGTCTAATGAAAAACTGTTTTTT. Residues: CASSPILTESNEKLFF. Full variable domain (outside the CDR3, taken from reference TRBV18 and TRBJ1-4): NAGVMQNPRHLVRRRGQEARLRCSPMKGHSHVYWYRQLPEEGLKFMVYLQKENIIDESGMPKERFSAEFPKEGPSILRIQQVVRGDSAAYFCASSPILTESNEKLFFGSGTQLSVL.

The chain links TRBV19 to TRBJ1-5; D unresolved. There are 13 residues in the CDR3. V gave up 8 bases and J gave up 0 bases, with 8 bases separating them. Germline V gene data show CDR1 as LNHDA and CDR2 as SQIVND (reference sequence). CDR3 sequence: CASDKNSNQPQHF. CDR3 nucleotide sequence: TGTGCCAGTGACAAAAATAGCAATCAGCCCCAGCATTTT.

The rearrangement uses TRBV7-6 and TRBJ2-7, with TRBD2 matching over 15 bases. Trimming removed 5 bases from V and 5 bases from J; junction bases left unmatched: 4. The CDR3 has 15 residues. Germline V lookup: CDR1 SGHVS, CDR2 FNYEAQ. As DNA, the CDR3 is TGTGCCAGCAGCCGGACTAGCGGGGGGGCCGACGAGCAGTACTTC. Protein: CASSRTSGGADEQYF.

The chain recombines TRBV7-6 with TRBJ2-5, with TRBD1 as a possible D gene (6 bases). The CDR3 is 15 amino acids. Germline V gives CDR1 SGHVS, CDR2 FNYEAQ. Trimming took 0 bases from V and 4 from J, leaving 12 bases between them. In DNA form, the CDR3 reads TGTGCCAGCAGCTTAGCAACCAGGGGATCAGAGACCCAGTACTTC. This encodes CASSLATRGSETQYF.

The chain is built from TRBV7-8 and TRBJ2-5, with TRBD2 matching over 7 bases. The CDR3 covers 13 residues. In germline, CDR1 is SGHVS, CDR2 FQNEAQ. The V segment lost 4 bases and the J segment 1 base; nucleotides outside the gene matches: 0. In nucleotides, the CDR3 is TGTGCCAGCAGCTGGGGGGGCCAAGAGACCCAGTACTTC. Its translation is CASSWGGQETQYF.

This rearrangement joins TRBV6-6 to TRBJ2-3, with D perhaps matching TRBD2 (5 bases). CDR1 and CDR2 (germline): MNHNY, SVGAGI (reference sequence). The germline V and J ends were trimmed by 6 bases and 0 bases, with 10 bases remaining between them. The length of the CDR3 is 14 residues. DNA for the CDR3: TGTGCCAGCAGAAGGACTGCTAGCACAGATACGCAGTATTTT. Protein sequence: CASRRTASTDTQYF.

CDR3 sequence (DNA): TGTGCCAGCTCCGCCACCGGGACACCTTACACCGGGGAGCTGTTTTTT. This gives the protein CASSATGTPYTGELFF. The rearrangement uses TRBV7-8 and TRBJ2-2; D is perhaps TRBD1 (6 bases). CDR3 length: 16 residues. Trimming took 8 bases from V and 3 from J, leaving 19 bases between them. The germline CDR1 and CDR2 sequences are SGHVS and FQNEAQ.

This chain uses TRBV4-1 with TRBJ1-4; D call uncertain. From germline, CDR1 is MGHRA and CDR2 YSYEKL. The CDR3 has 13 amino acids. V lost 0 bases and J lost 16, with 15 bases in between. CDR3 sequence (DNA): TGCGCCAGCAGCCAAGATTGGGAGGGCTTGCGGTTTTTT. Translation: CASSQDWEGLRFF.

This chain joins TRBV4-1 and TRBJ1-6; 7 positions agree with TRBD1. Germline V gene data show CDR1 as MGHRA and CDR2 as YSYEKL. Losses at the gene ends were 1 base for V and 7 bases for J; bases not matched to a gene: 7. CDR3 size: 16 residues. CDR3 in DNA: TGCGCCAGCAGCCAAGTGACCGGGACAGCCAATTCACCCCTCCACTTT. Protein sequence: CASSQVTGTANSPLHF.

V and J are TRBV30 and TRBJ1-2; weak D call: TRBD1 (5 bases). The CDR3 sequence is 12 residues long. V lost 5 bases to trimming and J lost 2 bases, with 9 bases between them. Looked up from germline, CDR1 is GTSNPN and CDR2 is SVGIG (reference sequence). The CDR3 DNA reads TGTGCCTGGGGGACGGACAACTATGGCTACACCTTC. This codes for CAWGTDNYGYTF.